These T cell receptor beta chains were read from a single sample in a study of tumor and adjacent non-tumor tissue in lung cancer. Each CDR3 protein gets one entry after TCRdb re-called the multiplex PCR reads with MiXCR. The sample consists of about 98,000 distinct CDR3 sequences, approximately 80% of them appearing once. Specimen: distant non-tumor lung tissue. The receptors derive from a man in his fifties or sixties with small cell lung cancer. Each CDR3 is given with its conserved first and last residue. A D gene is named only where the DNA matches it firmly. Rows give clone size only sometimes, using once, few, many, or a class for an expanded clone.

CDR3aa: CVSSSPIANEQFF; CDR3nt: TGTGTCAGTAGTTCCCCGATTGCCAATGAGCAGTTCTTC; v_gene: TRBV12-3/TRBV12-4; d_gene: .; j_gene: TRBJ2-1; abundance: .
CDR3aa: CTSSYYQGSSSSEANVLTF; CDR3nt: TGTACCAGCAGTTACTACCAGGGGAGCTCCTCCTCTGAGGCCAACGTCCTGACTTTC; v_gene: TRBV6-5; d_gene: .; j_gene: TRBJ2-6; abundance: once
CDR3aa: CVSSLTGSSYEQYF; CDR3nt: TGTGTCAGCAGCTTAACAGGGAGCTCCTACGAGCAGTACTTC; v_gene: TRBV11-1; d_gene: .; j_gene: TRBJ2-7; abundance: .
CDR3aa: CASSMGRVNTGELFF; CDR3nt: TGTGCCAGCAGCATGGGACGCGTGAACACCGGGGAGCTGTTTTTT; v_gene: TRBV5-4; d_gene: .; j_gene: TRBJ2-2; abundance: .
CDR3aa: CASSQDIGTPSYEQYF; CDR3nt: TGCGCCAGCAGCCAAGATATTGGGACACCCTCCTACGAGCAGTACTTC; v_gene: TRBV4-1; d_gene: .; j_gene: TRBJ2-7; abundance: .
CDR3aa: CTSSSQDKTYNEQFF; CDR3nt: TGTACCAGCAGCTCTCAAGACAAGACCTACAATGAACAGTTCTTC; v_gene: TRBV11-1; d_gene: .; j_gene: TRBJ2-1; abundance: few
CDR3aa: CSLEEEEGVNGYTF; CDR3nt: TGCAGCCTTGAAGAGGAAGAAGGTGTGAATGGCTACACCTTC; v_gene: TRBV29-1; d_gene: .; j_gene: TRBJ1-2; abundance: .
CDR3aa: CASSTEPASYNGQFF; CDR3nt: TGTGCCAGCAGCACAGAGCCCGCCTCCTACAATGGGCAGTTCTTC; v_gene: TRBV11-2; d_gene: .; j_gene: TRBJ2-1; abundance: once
CDR3aa: CASNRGRPFTDTQYF; CDR3nt: TGTGCCAGCAATCGGGGCCGGCCCTTCACAGATACGCAGTACTTT; v_gene: TRBV6-6; d_gene: .; j_gene: TRBJ2-3; abundance: .
CDR3aa: CASSQGDAAEAFF; CDR3nt: TGTGCCAGCAGCCAAGGGGACGCGGCTGAAGCTTTCTTT; v_gene: TRBV4-2; d_gene: .; j_gene: TRBJ1-1; abundance: many
CDR3aa: CSLRGDREWAFF; CDR3nt: TGCAGCTTGAGGGGAGACAGGGAATGGGCTTTCTTT; v_gene: TRBV29-1; d_gene: TRBD1; j_gene: TRBJ1-1; abundance: .
CDR3aa: CANSYSGGVSGANVLTF; CDR3nt: TGTGCCAACAGTTATTCTGGGGGCGTCTCTGGGGCCAACGTCCTGACTTTC; v_gene: TRBV6-6; d_gene: .; j_gene: TRBJ2-6; abundance: .
CDR3aa: CVSSFAAWGQSDYIF; CDR3nt: TGTGTCAGCAGTTTCGCGGCGTGGGGACAATCGGACTACATCTTC; v_gene: TRBV12-3/TRBV12-4; d_gene: .; j_gene: TRBJ1-2; abundance: .
CDR3aa: CASSMGTGEARQPQHF; CDR3nt: TGTGCCAGTAGTATGGGGACAGGGGAAGCGAGGCAGCCCCAGCATTTT; v_gene: TRBV19; d_gene: TRBD1; j_gene: TRBJ1-5; abundance: few
CDR3aa: CSAASGNNVETQYF; CDR3nt: TGTAGCGCTGCTAGCGGGAATAACGTGGAGACCCAGTACTTC; v_gene: TRBV29-1; d_gene: TRBD2; j_gene: TRBJ2-5; abundance: .
CDR3aa: CASSFETGYEQYF; CDR3nt: TGTGCCAGCAGCTTCGAGACAGGCTATGAGCAGTACTTC; v_gene: TRBV11-2; d_gene: .; j_gene: TRBJ2-7; abundance: .
CDR3aa: CATSEALGLGDTQYF; CDR3nt: TGTGCCACCAGTGAGGCCCTCGGGCTTGGCGATACGCAGTATTTT; v_gene: TRBV24-1; d_gene: .; j_gene: TRBJ2-3; abundance: few
CDR3aa: CASGPQGGSGRATSTDTQYF; CDR3nt: TGTGCTAGTGGTCCGCAGGGGGGTAGCGGGAGGGCAACTAGCACAGATACGCAGTATTTT; v_gene: TRBV12-5; d_gene: TRBD2; j_gene: TRBJ2-3; abundance: many
CDR3aa: CTISQEGQGISGELFF; CDR3nt: TGCACCATCAGCCAAGAAGGACAGGGGATTTCCGGGGAGCTGTTTTTT; v_gene: TRBV4-1; d_gene: TRBD1; j_gene: TRBJ2-2; abundance: .
CDR3aa: CASSFEIATEQYF; CDR3nt: TGTGCCAGCAGTTTTGAAATAGCGACCGAGCAGTACTTC; v_gene: TRBV6-5; d_gene: .; j_gene: TRBJ2-7; abundance: .
CDR3aa: CASSQVMSQSQHF; CDR3nt: TGTGCCAGCAGCCAGGTGATGTCTCAGTCCCAGCATTTT; v_gene: TRBV4-1; d_gene: .; j_gene: TRBJ1-5; abundance: .
CDR3aa: CATRGTTPNTDTQYF; CDR3nt: TGTGCCACTAGGGGGACTACGCCCAACACAGATACGCAGTATTTT; v_gene: TRBV24-1; d_gene: .; j_gene: TRBJ2-3; abundance: few
CDR3aa: CASGYRDRASGSYELYF; CDR3nt: TGTGCCAGCGGTTACCGCGATAGGGCGTCGGGTTCCTACGAGCTATACTTC; v_gene: TRBV6-2/TRBV6-3; d_gene: .; j_gene: TRBJ2-7; abundance: .
CDR3aa: CASSPGLSADMQYF; CDR3nt: TGTGCCAGCAGCCCAGGGTTGTCCGCAGATATGCAGTATTTT; v_gene: TRBV11-2; d_gene: .; j_gene: TRBJ2-3; abundance: .
CDR3aa: CSARDRGGSDTQYF; CDR3nt: TGCAGTGCTAGAGATCGGGGGGGCTCAGATACGCAGTATTTT; v_gene: TRBV20-1; d_gene: TRBD2; j_gene: TRBJ2-3; abundance: many
CDR3aa: CASSEGGTSGSRVDNEQFF; CDR3nt: TGTGCCAGCAGTGAAGGCGGGACTAGCGGGAGTAGGGTAGACAATGAGCAGTTCTTC; v_gene: TRBV2; d_gene: TRBD2; j_gene: TRBJ2-1; abundance: many
CDR3aa: CASSYPLGAASQYNEQFF; CDR3nt: TGTGCCAGCAGTTACCCCCTGGGGGCGGCTAGCCAATACAATGAGCAGTTCTTC; v_gene: TRBV6-2/TRBV6-3; d_gene: .; j_gene: TRBJ2-1; abundance: once
CDR3aa: CASSLYGAETRYF; CDR3nt: TGTGCCAGCAGCCTATACGGAGCAGAGACTCGGTACTTC; v_gene: TRBV14; d_gene: .; j_gene: TRBJ2-5; abundance: .
CDR3aa: CASQKRQCDSEQFF; CDR3nt: TGTGCCAGCCAGAAGCGACAGTGTGACAGTGAGCAGTTCTTC; v_gene: TRBV11-2; d_gene: .; j_gene: TRBJ2-1; abundance: once
CDR3aa: CSARDSTYGYTF; CDR3nt: TGCAGCGCCAGGGACTCCACCTATGGCTACACATTC; v_gene: TRBV29-1; d_gene: .; j_gene: TRBJ1-2; abundance: .
CDR3aa: CASSMVSGSNTDTQYF; CDR3nt: TGTGCCAGCAGCATGGTCTCGGGGTCTAATACAGATACGCAGTATTTT; v_gene: TRBV11-3; d_gene: .; j_gene: TRBJ2-3; abundance: .
CDR3aa: CSVLHGSSGNTIYF; CDR3nt: TGCAGCGTCTTACATGGGAGCTCTGGAAACACCATATATTTT; v_gene: TRBV29-1; d_gene: .; j_gene: TRBJ1-3; abundance: .
CDR3aa: CSAFKSGTRDNEQFF; CDR3nt: TGCAGTGCCTTTAAATCCGGGACTAGGGATAATGAGCAGTTCTTC; v_gene: TRBV20-1; d_gene: TRBD2; j_gene: TRBJ2-1; abundance: .
CDR3aa: CASTPAGTLSSFNEQFF; CDR3nt: TGTGCCAGCACCCCTGCCGGGACACTGAGCTCCTTCAATGAGCAGTTCTTC; v_gene: TRBV28; d_gene: .; j_gene: TRBJ2-1; abundance: .
CDR3aa: CSVKREPPDTHYF; CDR3nt: TGCAGCGTTAAACGGGAGCCCCCAGATACGCATTATTTT; v_gene: TRBV29-1; d_gene: .; j_gene: TRBJ2-3; abundance: .
CDR3aa: CASSLNTLRTGRETQYF; CDR3nt: TGTGCCAGCAGCTTAAACACCCTCAGGACAGGGCGAGAGACCCAGTACTTC; v_gene: TRBV11-1; d_gene: TRBD1; j_gene: TRBJ2-5; abundance: .
CDR3aa: CARSQNDGSSYNTPIHF; CDR3nt: TGTGCCAGGAGCCAAAACGACGGAAGCTCCTATAATACACCCATCCACTTT; v_gene: TRBV13; d_gene: .; j_gene: TRBJ1-6; abundance: .
CDR3aa: CASRSKNRDAGYTF; CDR3nt: TGTGCCAGCAGATCTAAGAACAGGGACGCTGGCTACACCTTC; v_gene: TRBV6-5; d_gene: .; j_gene: TRBJ1-2; abundance: .
CDR3aa: CASKLDPYGETQYF; CDR3nt: TGTGCCAGCAAGTTAGATCCTTACGGGGAGACCCAGTACTTC; v_gene: TRBV11-3; d_gene: .; j_gene: TRBJ2-5; abundance: .
CDR3aa: CSAGKLGRRNIGAFF; CDR3nt: TGCAGTGCTGGAAAATTGGGACGGAGGAACATTGGAGCTTTCTTT; v_gene: TRBV20-1; d_gene: .; j_gene: TRBJ1-1; abundance: .
CDR3aa: CASNQESPDSSSYEQYF; CDR3nt: TGTGCCAGCAACCAAGAGTCCCCGGATTCCAGCTCCTACGAGCAGTACTTC; v_gene: TRBV4-2; d_gene: .; j_gene: TRBJ2-7; abundance: .
CDR3aa: CVSSVGRRNEQFF; CDR3nt: TGTGTCAGCAGTGTGGGTAGAAGGAATGAGCAGTTCTTC; v_gene: TRBV2; d_gene: .; j_gene: TRBJ2-1; abundance: once
CDR3aa: CASSLGEEQRF; CDR3nt: TGTGCCAGCAGCCTAGGTGAGGAGCAGCGCTTC; v_gene: TRBV11-1; d_gene: .; j_gene: TRBJ2-7; abundance: .
CDR3aa: CSASDLYRGGGGNTEALF; CDR3nt: TGCAGTGCTAGTGATCTCTACAGGGGCGGAGGAGGGAATACTGAAGCTTTATTT; v_gene: TRBV20-1; d_gene: TRBD1; j_gene: TRBJ1-1; abundance: .
CDR3aa: CASSPRGTGYEQYF; CDR3nt: TGTGCCAGCAGCCCCAGGGGGACGGGCTACGAGCAGTACTTC; v_gene: TRBV12-3/TRBV12-4; d_gene: TRBD1; j_gene: TRBJ2-7; abundance: many
CDR3aa: CTSSPPWGGKFSDYTF; CDR3nt: TGTACCAGCAGTCCCCCTTGGGGGGGAAAATTCAGCGACTACACCTTC; v_gene: TRBV6-5; d_gene: .; j_gene: TRBJ1-2; abundance: .
CDR3aa: CASGLEAACIQYF; CDR3nt: TGTGCCAGCGGCTTAGAGGCAGCGTGCATTCAGTACTTC; v_gene: TRBV11-2; d_gene: .; j_gene: TRBJ2-4; abundance: .
CDR3aa: CASIKAGSGNQPQHF; CDR3nt: TGTGCCAGCATCAAGGCGGGGAGTGGCAATCAGCCCCAGCATTTT; v_gene: TRBV12-3/TRBV12-4; d_gene: .; j_gene: TRBJ1-5; abundance: .
CDR3aa: CSVDGGGTSEQFF; CDR3nt: TGCAGTGTCGATGGGGGGGGTACTAGTGAGCAGTTCTTC; v_gene: TRBV20-1; d_gene: TRBD2; j_gene: TRBJ2-1; abundance: .
CDR3aa: CASRSGQSYNSPLHF; CDR3nt: TGCGCCAGCAGAAGTGGGCAGTCCTATAATTCACCCCTCCACTTT; v_gene: TRBV10-2; d_gene: .; j_gene: TRBJ1-6; abundance: .
CDR3aa: CASSWALRSGMQETQYF; CDR3nt: TGTGCCAGTAGCTGGGCCCTGCGAAGCGGGATGCAAGAGACCCAGTACTTC; v_gene: TRBV5-4; d_gene: TRBD2; j_gene: TRBJ2-5; abundance: .
CDR3aa: CANSSRVEQFF; CDR3nt: TGTGCCAACAGCTCCCGAGTTGAGCAGTTCTTC; v_gene: TRBV12-3/TRBV12-4; d_gene: .; j_gene: TRBJ2-1; abundance: .
CDR3aa: CASSMGAPEAKEQFF; CDR3nt: TGTGCCAGCAGCATGGGGGCCCCGGAAGCCAAAGAGCAGTTCTTC; v_gene: TRBV5-1; d_gene: .; j_gene: TRBJ2-1; abundance: .
CDR3aa: CANSFRGRTDTQYF; CDR3nt: TGTGCCAACAGTTTCCGAGGGAGAACAGATACGCAGTATTTT; v_gene: TRBV6-4; d_gene: .; j_gene: TRBJ2-3; abundance: .
CDR3aa: CASSKGSFTDTQYF; CDR3nt: TGTGCCAGCAGTAAAGGATCCTTCACAGATACGCAGTACTTT; v_gene: TRBV6-1; d_gene: .; j_gene: TRBJ2-3; abundance: .
CDR3aa: CASSRSASGANVLTF; CDR3nt: TGTGCCAGCAGTCGGTCAGCCTCTGGGGCCAACGTCCTGACTTTC; v_gene: TRBV5-4; d_gene: .; j_gene: TRBJ2-6; abundance: many
CDR3aa: CASSQPRGSFGNIIYF; CDR3nt: TGTGCCAGCAGCCAACCTAGGGGATCGTTCGGAAACATCATATATTTT; v_gene: TRBV4-2; d_gene: .; j_gene: TRBJ1-3; abundance: .
CDR3aa: CASSNLIWGLADNEQFF; CDR3nt: TGTGCCAGCAGTAACTTGATCTGGGGACTAGCGGACAACGAGCAGTTCTTC; v_gene: TRBV6-5; d_gene: TRBD2; j_gene: TRBJ2-1; abundance: .